This T cell receptor (beta chain) came from a study of regulatory T cells in long-lasting Graves disease. Noted time point: persistent/refractory GD, antithyroid drugs over 5 years with positive TRAb. The TCR library was made from RNA extracted from PBMCs. American Thyroid Association guidelines were used to diagnose Graves' disease. TCR beta libraries were built with iRepertoire HTBI primers and Arm-PCR of CDR3 regions. TCRdb ran MiXCR on the multiplex PCR reads and lists one entry per CDR3 protein. The table shows about 430,000 distinct CDR3 sequences, with around 23% occurring only once. Sequencing was performed on peripheral blood mononuclear cells (PBMCs), taken when the disease was refractory, from a patient treated with antithyroid drugs. The receptor was isolated from a female donor with Graves disease.

The CDR3 region is CASSSRGSGNTIYF. The CDR3 DNA reads TGTGCCAGCAGTTCCAGGGGATCTGGAAACACCATATATTTT. The chain recombines TRBV27 with TRBJ1-3, with D maybe TRBD1 (6 bases). The germline V gene encodes CDR1 MNHEY and CDR2 SMNVEV (reference sequence). V was clipped by 4 bases and J by 1 base, with 8 bases between them. This CDR3 is 14 amino acids long.